One sample yielded the 3 T cell receptor beta chains listed below, sequenced in a study of OX40 agonist ivuxolimab in advanced cancers. The repertoire was sequenced with immunoSEQ multiplex PCR; TCRdb's copy has only in-frame clones and lacks some. The table shows tens of thousands of clones, with 80% to 90% occurring only once. The sample in question was CD4+ or CD8+ T cells sorted from blood, obtained in a trial of the OX40 agonist ivuxolimab. These receptors came from an adult with an advanced solid tumor such as melanoma, head and neck, liver or kidney cancer.

The chain uses TRBV5-1 and TRBJ2-3; TRBD2 matches 8 bases. V trimming: 0 bases; J trimming: 6 bases; junction bases outside the gene matches: 6. The CDR3 is 15 residues long. Germline V gives CDR1 SGHRS, CDR2 YFSETQ. CDR3: CASSLEVAGTDTQYF. The DNA for the CDR3 is TGCGCCAGCAGCTTGGAGGTAGCGGGAACGGATACGCAGTATTTT.

This chain uses TRBV11-3 with TRBJ2-6; D not certain. This CDR3 comprises 16 residues. CDR1 is SGHNT, CDR2 YENEEA, per germline. V dropped 3 bases and J dropped 0 bases, with 9 bases sitting between them. Here the CDR3 DNA reads TGTGCCAGCAGCTTTTCAGGCGGCTCTGGGGCCAACGTCCTGACTTTC. This translates into CASSFSGGSGANVLTF.

The chain combines TRBV18 with TRBJ2-7; 10 bases match TRBD1. In germline, CDR1 is KGHSH, CDR2 LQKENI. The CDR3 consists of 15 residues. The V segment lost 3 bases and the J segment 4 bases; nucleotides outside the gene matches: 6. The CDR3: CASSPMGQGFYEQYV. The CDR3 nucleotides read TGTGCCAGCTCACCCATGGGACAGGGGTTTTACGAGCAGTACGTC.